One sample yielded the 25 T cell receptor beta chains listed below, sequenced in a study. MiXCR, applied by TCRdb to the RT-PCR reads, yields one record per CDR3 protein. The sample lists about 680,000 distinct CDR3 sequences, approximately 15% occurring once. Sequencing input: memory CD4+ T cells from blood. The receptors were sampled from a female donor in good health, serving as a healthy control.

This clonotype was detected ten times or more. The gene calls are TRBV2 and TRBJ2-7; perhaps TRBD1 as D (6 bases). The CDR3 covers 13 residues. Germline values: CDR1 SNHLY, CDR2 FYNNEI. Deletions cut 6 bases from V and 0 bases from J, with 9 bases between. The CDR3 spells CASRRGNSYEQYF. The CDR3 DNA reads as TGTGCCAGCAGAAGGGGGAACTCCTACGAGCAGTACTTC.

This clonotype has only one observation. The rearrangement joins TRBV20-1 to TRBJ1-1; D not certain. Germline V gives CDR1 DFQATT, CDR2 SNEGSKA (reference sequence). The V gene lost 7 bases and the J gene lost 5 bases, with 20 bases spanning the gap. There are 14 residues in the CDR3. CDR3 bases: TGCAGTGGGGGAGATAACGTCAGAAAAACTGAAGCTTTCTTT. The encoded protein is CSGGDNVRKTEAFF.

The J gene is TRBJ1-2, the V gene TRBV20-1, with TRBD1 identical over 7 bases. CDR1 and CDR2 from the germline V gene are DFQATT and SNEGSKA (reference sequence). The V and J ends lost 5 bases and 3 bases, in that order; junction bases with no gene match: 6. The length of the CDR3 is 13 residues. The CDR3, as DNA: TGCAGTGCTCGAACAGGGGTTGACTATGGCTACACCTTC. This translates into CSARTGVDYGYTF.

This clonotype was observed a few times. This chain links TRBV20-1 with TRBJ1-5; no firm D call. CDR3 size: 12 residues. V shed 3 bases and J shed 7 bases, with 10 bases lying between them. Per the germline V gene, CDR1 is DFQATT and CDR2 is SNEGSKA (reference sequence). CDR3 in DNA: TGCAGTGCTAGGCGGTTCGGCCAGCCCCAGCATTTT. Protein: CSARRFGQPQHF.

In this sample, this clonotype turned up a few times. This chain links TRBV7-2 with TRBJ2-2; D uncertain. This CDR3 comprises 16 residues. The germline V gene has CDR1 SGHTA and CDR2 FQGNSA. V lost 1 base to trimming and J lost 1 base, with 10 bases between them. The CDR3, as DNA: TGTGCCAGCAGCTTAGAACCTTCTCTGAACACCGGGGAGCTGTTTTTT. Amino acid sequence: CASSLEPSLNTGELFF.

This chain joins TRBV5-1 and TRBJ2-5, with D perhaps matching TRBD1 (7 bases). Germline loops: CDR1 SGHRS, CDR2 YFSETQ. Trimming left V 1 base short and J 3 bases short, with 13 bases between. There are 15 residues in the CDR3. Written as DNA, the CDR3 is TGCGCCAGCAGCTTGTTTCCCAGGGGGGAAGAGACCCAGTACTTC. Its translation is CASSLFPRGEETQYF.

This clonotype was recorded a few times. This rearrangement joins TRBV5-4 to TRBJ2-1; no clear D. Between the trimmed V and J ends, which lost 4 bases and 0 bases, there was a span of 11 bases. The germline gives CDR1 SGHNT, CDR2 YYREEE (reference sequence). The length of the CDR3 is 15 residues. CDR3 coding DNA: TGTGCCAGCAGCACGGACGGCTTCTCCTACAATGAGCAGTTCTTC. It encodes CASSTDGFSYNEQFF. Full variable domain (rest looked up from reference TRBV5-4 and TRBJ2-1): ETGVTQSPTHLIKTRGQQVTLRCSSQSGHNTVSWYQQALGQGPQFIFQYYREEENGRGNFPPRFSGLQFPNYSSELNVNALELDDSALYLCASSTDGFSYNEQFFGPGTRLTVL.

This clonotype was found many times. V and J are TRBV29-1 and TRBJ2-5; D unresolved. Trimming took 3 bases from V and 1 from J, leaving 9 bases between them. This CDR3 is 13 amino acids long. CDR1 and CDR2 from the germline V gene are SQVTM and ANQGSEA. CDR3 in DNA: TGCAGCGTTGACGTTGGCGGCCAAGAGACCCAGTACTTC. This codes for CSVDVGGQETQYF.

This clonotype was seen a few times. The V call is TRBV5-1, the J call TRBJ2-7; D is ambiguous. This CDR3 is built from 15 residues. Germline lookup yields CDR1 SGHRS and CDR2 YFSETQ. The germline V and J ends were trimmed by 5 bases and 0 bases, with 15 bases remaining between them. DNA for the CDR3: TGCGCCAGCAGATCTACATCCGGGTCCTCCTACGAGCAGTACTTC. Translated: CASRSTSGSSYEQYF.

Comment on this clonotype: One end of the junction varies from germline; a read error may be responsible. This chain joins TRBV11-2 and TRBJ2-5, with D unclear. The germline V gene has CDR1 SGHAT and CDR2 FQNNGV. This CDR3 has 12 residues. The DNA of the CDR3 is TGTGCCAGCTGCTTTAACCAAGAGACCCAGTACTTC. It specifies CASCFNQETQYF.

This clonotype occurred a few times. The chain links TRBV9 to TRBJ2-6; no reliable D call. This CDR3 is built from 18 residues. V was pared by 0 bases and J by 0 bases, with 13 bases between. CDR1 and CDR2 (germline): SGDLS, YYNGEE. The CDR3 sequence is CASSVAPVPLSGANVLTF. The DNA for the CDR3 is TGTGCCAGCAGCGTAGCGCCCGTACCCCTCTCTGGGGCCAACGTCCTGACTTTC. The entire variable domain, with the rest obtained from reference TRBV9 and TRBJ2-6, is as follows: DSGVTQTPKHLITATGQRVTLRCSPRSGDLSVYWYQQSLDQGLQFLIQYYNGEERAKGNILERFSAQQFPDLHSELNLSSLELGDSALYFCASSVAPVPLSGANVLTFGAGSRLTVL.

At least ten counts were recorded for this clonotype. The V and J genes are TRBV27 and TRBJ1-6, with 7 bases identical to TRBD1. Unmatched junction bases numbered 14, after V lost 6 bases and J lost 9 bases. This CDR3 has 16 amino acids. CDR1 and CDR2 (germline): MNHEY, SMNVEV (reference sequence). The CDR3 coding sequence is TGTGCCAGCAGCCGGAGAGGGACAGACCGACTTTCACCCCTCCACTTT. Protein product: CASSRRGTDRLSPLHF.

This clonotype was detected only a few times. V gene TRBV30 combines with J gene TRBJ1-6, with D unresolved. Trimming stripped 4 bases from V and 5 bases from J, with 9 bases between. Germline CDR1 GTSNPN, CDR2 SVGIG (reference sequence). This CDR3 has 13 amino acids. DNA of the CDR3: TGTGCCTGGACCGAACTAAATAATTCACCCCTCCACTTT. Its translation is CAWTELNNSPLHF.

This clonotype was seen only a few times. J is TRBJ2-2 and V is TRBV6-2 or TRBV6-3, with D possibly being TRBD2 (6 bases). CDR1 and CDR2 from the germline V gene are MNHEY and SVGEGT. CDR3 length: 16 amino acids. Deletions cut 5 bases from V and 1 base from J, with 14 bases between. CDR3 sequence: CASSPGLAWNTGELFF. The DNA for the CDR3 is TGTGCCAGCAGTCCAGGGCTAGCGTGGAACACCGGGGAGCTGTTTTTT.

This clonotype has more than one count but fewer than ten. CDR3: CSPTSGTDTQYF. CDR3 sequence (DNA): TGCAGTCCCACTAGCGGCACAGATACGCAGTATTTT. The chain employs TRBV20-1 and TRBJ2-3; 7 bases fit TRBD2. The CDR3 runs 12 residues. Germline V gene lookup returns CDR1 DFQATT and CDR2 SNEGSKA (reference sequence). J was trimmed by 1 base and V by 8 bases; bases with no gene match: 3.

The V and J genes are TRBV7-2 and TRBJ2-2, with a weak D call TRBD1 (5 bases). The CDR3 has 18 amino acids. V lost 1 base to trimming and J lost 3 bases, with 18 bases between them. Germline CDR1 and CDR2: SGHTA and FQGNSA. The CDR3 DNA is TGTGCCAGCAGCTTAGGTGCCTGGGCAGGGTTAGACACCGGGGAGCTGTTTTTT. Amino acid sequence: CASSLGAWAGLDTGELFF.

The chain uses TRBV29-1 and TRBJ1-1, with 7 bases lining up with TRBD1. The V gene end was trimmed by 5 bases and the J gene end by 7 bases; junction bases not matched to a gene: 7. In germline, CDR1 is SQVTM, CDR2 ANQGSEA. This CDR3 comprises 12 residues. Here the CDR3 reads CSVNRGYNEAFF. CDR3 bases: TGCAGCGTTAACAGGGGTTATAATGAAGCTTTCTTT.

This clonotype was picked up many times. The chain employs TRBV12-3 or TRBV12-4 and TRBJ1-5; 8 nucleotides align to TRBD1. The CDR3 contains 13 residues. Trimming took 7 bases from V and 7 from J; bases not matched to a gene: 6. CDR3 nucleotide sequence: TGTGCCAGCACACCCGGACAGGGACAGCCCCAGCATTTT. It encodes CASTPGQGQPQHF.

CDR3 amino acids: CASSAAGTSETDTQYF. The CDR3 DNA reads TGCGCCAGCAGCGCCGCCGGGACTAGCGAAACAGATACGCAGTATTTT. This chain connects TRBV5-1 to TRBJ2-3, with 10 bases fitting TRBD2. The CDR3 loop spans 16 amino acids. Germline V gene lookup returns CDR1 SGHRS and CDR2 YFSETQ. Unmatched junction bases numbered 8, after V lost 4 bases and J lost 3 bases.

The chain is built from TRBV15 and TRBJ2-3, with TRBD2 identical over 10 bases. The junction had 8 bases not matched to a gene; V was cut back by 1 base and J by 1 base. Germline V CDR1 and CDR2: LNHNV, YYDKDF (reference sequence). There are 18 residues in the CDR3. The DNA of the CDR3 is TGTGCCACCAGCAGAGTTCGGGCTAGCGGGAGTGGCACAGATACGCAGTATTTT. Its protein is CATSRVRASGSGTDTQYF.

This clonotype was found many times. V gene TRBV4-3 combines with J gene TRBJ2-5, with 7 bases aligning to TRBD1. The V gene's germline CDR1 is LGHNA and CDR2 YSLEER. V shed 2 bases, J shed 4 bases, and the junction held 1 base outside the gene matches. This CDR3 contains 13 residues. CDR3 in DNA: TGCGCCAGCAGCCAAAACAGGGGAGAGACCCAGTACTTC. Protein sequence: CASSQNRGETQYF.

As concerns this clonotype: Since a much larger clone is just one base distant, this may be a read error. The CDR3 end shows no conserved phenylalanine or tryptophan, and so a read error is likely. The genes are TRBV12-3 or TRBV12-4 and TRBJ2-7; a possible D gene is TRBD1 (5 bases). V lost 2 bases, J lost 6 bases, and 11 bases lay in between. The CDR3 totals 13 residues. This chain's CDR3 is CASSLRGSREQYL. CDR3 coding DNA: TGTGCCAGCAGTTTAAGGGGTTCTCGCGAGCAGTACTTA.

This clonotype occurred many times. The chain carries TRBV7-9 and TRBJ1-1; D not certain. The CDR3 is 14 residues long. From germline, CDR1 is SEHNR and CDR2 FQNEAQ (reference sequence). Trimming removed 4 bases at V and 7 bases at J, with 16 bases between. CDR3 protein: CASSSRGGLDEAFF. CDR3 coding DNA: TGTGCCAGCAGCTCCCGGGGAGGGCTGGATGAAGCTTTCTTT.

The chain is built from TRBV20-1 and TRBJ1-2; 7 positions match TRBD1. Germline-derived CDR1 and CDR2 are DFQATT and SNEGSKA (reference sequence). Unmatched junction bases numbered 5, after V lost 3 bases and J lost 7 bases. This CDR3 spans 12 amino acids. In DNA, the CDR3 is TGCAGTGCTAGGGAGGGGGCTAGTGGCTACACCTTC. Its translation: CSAREGASGYTF.

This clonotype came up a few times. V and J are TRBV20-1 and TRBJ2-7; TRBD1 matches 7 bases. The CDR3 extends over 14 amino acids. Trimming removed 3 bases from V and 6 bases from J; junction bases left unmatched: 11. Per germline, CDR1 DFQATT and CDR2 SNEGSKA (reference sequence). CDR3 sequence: CSASGQASIGEQYF. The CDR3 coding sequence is TGCAGTGCTAGCGGACAGGCCTCTATTGGCGAGCAGTACTTC.